One sample yielded the 29 T cell receptor beta chains listed below, sequenced in a study of blood T cell repertoires in COVID-19. Assay: immunoSEQ multiplex PCR; the TCRdb copy retains only in-frame clones and omits some. The data show 130,000 to 150,000 clones, around 80% seen once. The specimen sequenced was peripheral blood. The receptor set was obtained from a human donor with acute or convalescent COVID-19. The donor label of this sample is uncertain.

The V call is TRBV7-9, the J call TRBJ2-2; 10 nucleotides align to TRBD1. The V and J ends lost 7 bases and 5 bases, in that order; junction bases with no gene match: 7. This CDR3 is built from 15 residues. The germline V gene encodes CDR1 SEHNR and CDR2 FQNEAQ (reference sequence). CDR3 in DNA: TGTGCCAGCACCCAGACAGGGGGCGGGACCGGGGAGCTGTTTTTT. Translation: CASTQTGGGTGELFF. The full variable domain, completed using reference TRBV7-9 and TRBJ2-2, is DTGVSQNPRHKITKRGQNVTFRCDPISEHNRLYWYRQTLGQGPEFLTYFQNEAQLEKSRLLSDRFSAERPKGSFSTLEIQRTEQGDSAMYLCASTQTGGGTGELFFGEGSRLTVL.

Here the CDR3 reads CASSLARRGANTEAFF. CDR3 coding DNA: TGCGCCAGCAGCTTGGCTCGGCGGGGGGCGAACACTGAAGCTTTCTTT. The V and J genes are TRBV5-1 and TRBJ1-1; weak D call: TRBD1 (6 bases). This CDR3 has 16 amino acids. Germline-derived CDR1 and CDR2 are SGHRS and YFSETQ. Trimming removed 0 bases at V and 1 base at J, with 13 bases between.

The CDR3 DNA is TGTGCCAGCAGTGAAGGGGCCGCCAGCTACAATCAGCCCCAGCATTTT. It specifies CASSEGAASYNQPQHF. This chain connects TRBV2 to TRBJ1-5; D is uncertain. V was clipped by 1 base and J by 3 bases, with 13 bases between them. The CDR3 sequence is 16 residues long. Germline V gene lookup returns CDR1 SNHLY and CDR2 FYNNEI.

The chain employs TRBV15 and TRBJ1-5, with D possibly matching TRBD1 (6 bases). V was clipped by 3 bases and J by 3 bases, with 12 bases between them. The germline V gene encodes CDR1 LNHNV and CDR2 YYDKDF (reference sequence). The CDR3 is 15 amino acids. CDR3 nucleotide sequence: TGTGCCACCAGCAGTTACGGACAGTACAATCAGCCCCAGCATTTT. It is translated as CATSSYGQYNQPQHF.

J is TRBJ1-1 and V is TRBV18; maybe TRBD1 (5 bases). Germline V CDR1 and CDR2: KGHSH, LQKENI. This CDR3 has 15 amino acids. The V and J ends lost 2 bases and 5 bases respectively, with 15 bases between them. The DNA of the CDR3 is TGTGCCAGCTCACCAGGGCAGGGCCAACATACTGAAGCTTTCTTT. Its translation is CASSPGQGQHTEAFF. The entire variable domain, with the rest obtained from reference TRBV18 and TRBJ1-1, is as follows: NAGVMQNPRHLVRRRGQEARLRCSPMKGHSHVYWYRQLPEEGLKFMVYLQKENIIDESGMPKERFSAEFPKEGPSILRIQQVVRGDSAAYFCASSPGQGQHTEAFFGQGTRLTVV.

The rearrangement uses TRBV30 and TRBJ1-5; 7 nucleotides line up with TRBD1. This CDR3 has 14 residues. The germline CDR1 and CDR2 sequences are GTSNPN and SVGIG (reference sequence). V was clipped by 0 bases and J by 6 bases; unmatched bases: 5. CDR3 sequence reads: CAWSVQTGTQPQHF. CDR3 coding DNA: TGTGCCTGGAGTGTACAGACAGGGACTCAGCCCCAGCATTTT.

The chain links TRBV19 to TRBJ1-2, with 8 bases that match TRBD1. CDR1 and CDR2 from the germline V gene are LNHDA and SQIVND (reference sequence). Germline trimming cut 6 bases from V and 5 bases from J; bases unmatched to any gene: 11. This CDR3 has 15 residues. The CDR3 loop reads CASSPADRENYGYTF. The CDR3 region has the DNA TGTGCCAGTAGCCCTGCGGACAGGGAGAATTATGGCTACACCTTC.

V gene TRBV20-1 combines with J gene TRBJ2-1; TRBD2 agrees at 11 bases. The germline gives CDR1 DFQATT, CDR2 SNEGSKA (reference sequence). This CDR3 is 15 amino acids long. V lost 3 bases, J lost 10 bases, and 11 bases stayed unmatched. CDR3: CSASPNRLAGNEQFF. The CDR3 DNA is TGCAGTGCTAGTCCTAATCGACTAGCGGGGAACGAGCAGTTCTTC.

The rearrangement uses TRBV6-2 or TRBV6-3 and TRBJ2-1; TRBD2 matches 7 bases. J lost 5 bases, V lost 4 bases, and 11 bases had no gene match. Per germline, CDR1 MNHEY and CDR2 SVGEGT. This CDR3 region has 16 residues. The CDR3 sequence is CASSSFLASGNNEQFF. CDR3 nucleotide sequence: TGTGCCAGCAGTTCCTTTTTGGCTAGCGGTAACAATGAGCAGTTCTTC.

The chain uses TRBV2 and TRBJ1-2; tentative D call: TRBD1 (6 bases). The CDR3 has 15 residues. Per germline, CDR1 SNHLY and CDR2 FYNNEI. V lost 7 bases to trimming and J lost 5 bases, with 20 bases between them. CDR3 sequence (DNA): TGTGCCAGCATGTTGACACCTCAGGGGCCTTATGGCTACACCTTC. This sequence encodes CASMLTPQGPYGYTF.

CDR3 residues: CAWISLEGLNGYTF. The CDR3 DNA follows: TGTGCCTGGATTAGTTTAGAGGGACTTAATGGCTACACCTTC. This chain connects TRBV30 to TRBJ1-2; possible D gene TRBD1, 5 bases. Looked up from germline, CDR1 is GTSNPN and CDR2 is SVGIG (reference sequence). The CDR3 is made up of 14 amino acids. V was pared by 4 bases and J by 6 bases, with 18 bases between.

The CDR3 is CASSPGTGPTNYGYTF. CDR3 nucleotide sequence: TGTGCCAGCAGCCCCGGGACAGGCCCCACTAACTATGGCTACACCTTC. The chain is built from TRBV11-1 and TRBJ1-2; 8 bases line up with TRBD1. The germline gives CDR1 SGHAT, CDR2 FQDESV (reference sequence). Unmatched junction bases numbered 8, after V lost 5 bases and J lost 0 bases. This CDR3 has 16 residues.

This clone was picked up one time. The V and J genes are TRBV7-3 and TRBJ2-2; D gene unclear. This CDR3 region has 14 residues. Germline CDR1 and CDR2: SGHTA and FQGTGA. V lost 5 bases and J 7 bases, leaving 14 bases between the germline ends. The CDR3 bases are TGTGCCAGCAGCCCCCGAGCTGCCAACGGGGAGCTGTTTTTT. Protein sequence: CASSPRAANGELFF.

This sequence joins TRBV4-2 and TRBJ1-2; the D gene is possibly TRBD1 (5 bases). The length of the CDR3 is 14 residues. Germline lookup yields CDR1 LGHNA and CDR2 YNFKEQ. Trimming shortened V by 4 bases and J by 5 bases, and 14 bases separated the two germline ends. The CDR3, as DNA: TGTGCCAGCAGCCCCCCCGGCAGGGATTATGGCTACACCTTC. Protein sequence: CASSPPGRDYGYTF.

V is TRBV18 and J is TRBJ1-2; 9 nucleotides line up with TRBD1. CDR3 length: 15 residues. The junction had 7 bases not matched to a gene; V was cut back by 1 base and J by 7 bases. The V gene's germline CDR1 is KGHSH and CDR2 LQKENI. The CDR3 sequence: CASSPLGQGIRGYTF. The CDR3 DNA follows: TGTGCCAGCTCACCACTGGGACAGGGCATACGTGGCTACACCTTC.

The chain is built from TRBV21-1 and TRBJ1-2. TRBV21-1 is listed as a pseudogene. There are 15 residues in the CDR3. This CDR3 reads CASSRPGIPHYGYTF. The DNA for the CDR3 is TGTGCCAGCAGCAGACCCGGGATCCCACATTATGGCTACACCTTC.

This chain links TRBV30 with TRBJ1-2, with D perhaps TRBD1 (5 bases). The length of the CDR3 is 17 residues. The germline V and J ends were trimmed by 0 bases and 0 bases, with 17 bases remaining between them. Germline CDR1 is GTSNPN and CDR2 is SVGIG (reference sequence). The CDR3 here is CAWSVQVTSQANYGYTF. The CDR3 DNA reads as TGTGCCTGGAGTGTACAGGTGACTTCCCAAGCTAACTATGGCTACACCTTC.

This clone appeared a few times. Additional DNA sequences in this sample encode the identical CDR3. The chain combines TRBV19 with TRBJ1-1; 8 bases line up with TRBD1. From germline, CDR1 is LNHDA and CDR2 SQIVND (reference sequence). The junction had 9 bases not matched to a gene; V was cut back by 5 bases and J by 4 bases. The CDR3 has 15 amino acids. DNA of the CDR3: TGTGCCAGTAGTCCCCAGGGGGCGGGGATCACTGAAGCTTTCTTT. It codes for CASSPQGAGITEAFF.

The gene calls are TRBV19 and TRBJ1-4; no definite D call. Germline CDR1 LNHDA, CDR2 SQIVND (reference sequence). Trimming cost V 2 bases and J 8 bases, with 12 bases left between them. The CDR3 length is 14 residues. For the CDR3, the DNA is TGTGCCAGTAGTATACGGCCCGACGGGGAAAAACTGTTTTTT. The encoded protein is CASSIRPDGEKLFF.

This chain links TRBV5-5 with TRBJ2-2; no clear D gene. V lost 0 bases and J 4 bases, leaving 7 bases between the germline ends. The CDR3 extends over 14 amino acids. CDR1 and CDR2 from the germline V gene are SGHKS and YYEKEE (reference sequence). DNA of the CDR3: TGTGCCAGCAGCTTGGTTGCCGGCACCGGGGAGCTGTTTTTT. It translates to CASSLVAGTGELFF. The whole variable domain, remainder taken from reference TRBV5-5 and TRBJ2-2, is DAGVTQSPTHLIKTRGQQVTLRCSPISGHKSVSWYQQVLGQGPQFIFQYYEKEERGRGNFPDRFSARQFPNYSSELNVNALLLGDSALYLCASSLVAGTGELFFGEGSRLTVL.

The chain links TRBV19 to TRBJ2-1; TRBD2 might be the D (6 bases). The CDR3 loop spans 15 amino acids. Germline loops: CDR1 LNHDA, CDR2 SQIVND (reference sequence). Trimming removed 5 bases at V and 3 bases at J, with 14 bases between. The DNA for the CDR3 is TGTGCCAGTAGTCCGCGAGGGGACTTCTACAATGAGCAGTTCTTC. Its protein product is CASSPRGDFYNEQFF.

This clone was picked up a small number of times. The rearrangement links TRBV5-1 to TRBJ1-2; 8 bases fit TRBD1. Germline trimming cut 1 base from V and 8 bases from J; bases unmatched to any gene: 4. Germline V lookup: CDR1 SGHRS, CDR2 YFSETQ. The CDR3 totals 13 residues. Here the CDR3 reads CASSLQGAIGYTF. The CDR3 bases are TGCGCCAGCAGCTTGCAGGGGGCAATAGGCTACACCTTC.

The rearrangement links TRBV28 to TRBJ1-4; the D gene is possibly TRBD1 (6 bases). The V gene lost 3 bases and the J gene lost 7 bases, with 12 bases spanning the gap. Germline V lookup: CDR1 MDHEN, CDR2 SYDVKM. The CDR3 runs 14 residues. The CDR3 is CASSLQGSSEKLFF. DNA for the CDR3: TGTGCCAGCAGTTTGCAGGGGTCTAGTGAAAAACTGTTTTTT.

This chain's CDR3 is CASSQGIQETQYF. For the CDR3, the DNA is TGTGCCAGCTCACAGGGGATCCAAGAGACCCAGTACTTC. The rearrangement uses TRBV18 and TRBJ2-5; a weak D match, TRBD1 (5 bases). The ends were cut back, 4 bases at V and 1 base at J, with 7 bases in the middle. CDR3 length equals 13 residues. Germline V gives CDR1 KGHSH, CDR2 LQKENI.

This clone was found once. V usage is TRBV4-1 and J usage is TRBJ1-3; a possible D gene is TRBD1 (5 bases). CDR3 length: 15 amino acids. Germline CDR1 reads MGHRA; CDR2 reads YSYEKL. V was cut by 0 bases and J by 14 bases, with 20 bases left in between. This CDR3 is CASSQDLRRALTLYF. CDR3 DNA: TGCGCCAGCAGCCAAGATCTCCGCAGGGCACTCACACTATATTTT.

The chain is built from TRBV11-2 and TRBJ1-3, with D unresolved. V lost 2 bases to trimming and J lost 8 bases, with 19 bases between them. Germline-derived CDR1 and CDR2 are SGHAT and FQNNGV. The CDR3 consists of 16 residues. The CDR3 reads CASSLSRMEHGDTIYF. The DNA of the CDR3 is TGTGCCAGCAGCTTAAGCCGCATGGAGCACGGCGACACCATATATTTT. The full variable domain, in which reference TRBV11-2 and TRBJ1-3 provide the parts outside the CDR3, is EAGVAQSPRYKIIEKRQSVAFWCNPISGHATLYWYQQILGQGPKLLIQFQNNGVVDDSQLPKDRFSAERLKGVDSTLKIQPAKLEDSAVYLCASSLSRMEHGDTIYFGEGSWLTVV.

The V call is TRBV5-6, the J call TRBJ1-2; 7 nucleotides align to TRBD1. Germline CDR1 is SGHDT and CDR2 is YYEEEE. Trimming cost V 4 bases and J 3 bases; bases outside gene matches: 12. The CDR3 covers 16 residues. The CDR3 region has the DNA TGTGCCAGCAGCAGGGAGGAAGACAGGGCGCACTATGGCTACACCTTC. Its translation is CASSREEDRAHYGYTF.

The gene calls are TRBV7-6 and TRBJ2-7, with TRBD1 identical over 10 bases. With 2 bases clipped from V and 4 bases from J, the junction kept 11 bases outside the gene matches. The CDR3 is 17 residues long. CDR1 and CDR2 from the germline V gene are SGHVS and FNYEAQ. The CDR3 nucleotides read TGTGCCAGCAGCTTAACCCTTACGGGACAGGGGAAGTACGAGCAGTACTTC. Translated, it gives CASSLTLTGQGKYEQYF.

CDR3 in amino acids: CASRTEETQYF. The CDR3 coding sequence is TGTGCCAGCAGAACCGAGGAGACCCAGTACTTC. The gene calls are TRBV6-6 and TRBJ2-5; D is unclear. This CDR3 region has 11 residues. Germline CDR1 MNHNY, CDR2 SVGAGI (reference sequence). V lost 6 bases, J lost 5 bases, and 7 bases lay in between.